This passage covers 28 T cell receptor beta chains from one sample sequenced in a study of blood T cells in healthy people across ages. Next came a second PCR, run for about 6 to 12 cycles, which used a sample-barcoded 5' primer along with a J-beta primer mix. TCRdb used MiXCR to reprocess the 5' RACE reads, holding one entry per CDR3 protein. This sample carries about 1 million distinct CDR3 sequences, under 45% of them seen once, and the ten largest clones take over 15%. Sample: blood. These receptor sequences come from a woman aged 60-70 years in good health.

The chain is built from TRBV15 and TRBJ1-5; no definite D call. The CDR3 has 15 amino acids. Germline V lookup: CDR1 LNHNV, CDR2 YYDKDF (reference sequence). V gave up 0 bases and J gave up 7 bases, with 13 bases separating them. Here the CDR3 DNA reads TGTGCCACCAGCAGAGATCGGGCCTCCATCCAGCCCCAGCATTTT. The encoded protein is CATSRDRASIQPQHF.

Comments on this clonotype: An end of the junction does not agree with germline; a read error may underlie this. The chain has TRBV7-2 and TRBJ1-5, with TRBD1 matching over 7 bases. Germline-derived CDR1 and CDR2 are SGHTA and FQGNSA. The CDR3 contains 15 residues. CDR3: CASSYHGTVNRPQHF. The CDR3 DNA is TGTGCCAGCAGCTACCATGGGACAGTCAATCGGCCCCAGCATTTT. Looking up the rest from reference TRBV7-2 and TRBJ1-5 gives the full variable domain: GAGVSQSPSNKVTEKGKDVELRCDPISGHTALYWYRQSLGQGLEFLIYFQGNSAPDKSGLPSDRFSAERTGGSVSTLTIQRTQQEDSAVYLCASSYHGTVNRPQHFGDGTRLSIL.

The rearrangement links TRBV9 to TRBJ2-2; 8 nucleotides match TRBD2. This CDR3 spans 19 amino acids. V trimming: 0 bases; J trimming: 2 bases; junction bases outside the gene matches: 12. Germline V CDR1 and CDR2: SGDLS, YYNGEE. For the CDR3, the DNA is TGTGCCAGCAGCGTAGAAACTAGCGGACTAAGATTTAACACCGGGGAGCTGTTTTTT. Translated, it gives CASSVETSGLRFNTGELFF.

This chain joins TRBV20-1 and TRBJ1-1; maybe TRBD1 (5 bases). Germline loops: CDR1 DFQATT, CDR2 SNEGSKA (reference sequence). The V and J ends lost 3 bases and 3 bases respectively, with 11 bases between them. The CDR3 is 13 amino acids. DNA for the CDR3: TGCAGTGCTAGCCCTGGACAACACACTGAAGCTTTCTTT. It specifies CSASPGQHTEAFF.

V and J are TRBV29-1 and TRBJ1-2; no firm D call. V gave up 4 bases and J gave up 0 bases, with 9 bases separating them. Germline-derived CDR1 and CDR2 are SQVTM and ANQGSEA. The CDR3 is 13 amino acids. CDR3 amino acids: CSVGEAANYGYTF. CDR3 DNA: TGCAGCGTTGGGGAGGCGGCTAACTATGGCTACACCTTC.

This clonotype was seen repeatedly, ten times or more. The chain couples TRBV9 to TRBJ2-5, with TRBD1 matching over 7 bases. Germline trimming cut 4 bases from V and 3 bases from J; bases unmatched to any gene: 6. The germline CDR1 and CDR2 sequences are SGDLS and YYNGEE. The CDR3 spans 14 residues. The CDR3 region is CASSPQDREETQYF. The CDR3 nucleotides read TGTGCCAGCAGCCCCCAAGACAGGGAAGAGACCCAGTACTTC.

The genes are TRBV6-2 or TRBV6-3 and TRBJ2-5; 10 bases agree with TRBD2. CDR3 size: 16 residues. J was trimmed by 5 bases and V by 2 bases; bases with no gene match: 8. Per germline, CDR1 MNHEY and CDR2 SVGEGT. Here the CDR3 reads CASSYVLAGLKETQYF. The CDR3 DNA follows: TGTGCCAGCAGTTACGTACTAGCGGGATTGAAGGAGACCCAGTACTTC.

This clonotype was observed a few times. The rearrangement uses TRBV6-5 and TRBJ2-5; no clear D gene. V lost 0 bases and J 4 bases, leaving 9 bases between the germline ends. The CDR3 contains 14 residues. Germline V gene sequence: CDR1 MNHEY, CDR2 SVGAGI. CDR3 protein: CASSYSSGRETQYF. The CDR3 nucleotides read TGTGCCAGCAGTTACTCGTCAGGTCGAGAGACCCAGTACTTC.

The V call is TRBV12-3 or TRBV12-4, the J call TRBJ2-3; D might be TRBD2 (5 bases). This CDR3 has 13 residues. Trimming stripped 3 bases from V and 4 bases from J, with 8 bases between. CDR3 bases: TGTGCCAGCAGTTTCGTAGCGTCAGATACGCAGTATTTT. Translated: CASSFVASDTQYF.

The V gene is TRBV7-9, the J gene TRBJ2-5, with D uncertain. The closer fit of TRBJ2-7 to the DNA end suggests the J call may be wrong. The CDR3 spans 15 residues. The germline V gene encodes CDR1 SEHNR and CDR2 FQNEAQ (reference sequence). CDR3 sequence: CASSLVGRTVFEQYF. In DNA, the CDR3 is TGTGCCAGCAGCTTAGTAGGCAGAACCGTCTTCGAGCAGTACTTC.

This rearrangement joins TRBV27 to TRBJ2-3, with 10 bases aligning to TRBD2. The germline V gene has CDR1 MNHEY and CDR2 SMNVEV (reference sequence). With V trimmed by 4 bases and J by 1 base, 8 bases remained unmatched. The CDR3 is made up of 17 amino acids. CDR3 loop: CASSSRVGTSGTDTQYF. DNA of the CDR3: TGTGCCAGCAGTTCGAGGGTAGGGACTAGCGGCACAGATACGCAGTATTTT.

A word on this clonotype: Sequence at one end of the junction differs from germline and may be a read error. Here the CDR3 DNA reads TGTGTCAGCAGCCAAACGACAGACTCCTACAATGAGCAGTTCTTC. Its protein is CVSSQTTDSYNEQFF. This rearrangement joins TRBV14 to TRBJ2-1; weak D call: TRBD1 (5 bases). The CDR3 is 15 residues long. Germline-derived CDR1 and CDR2 are SGHDN and FVKESK.

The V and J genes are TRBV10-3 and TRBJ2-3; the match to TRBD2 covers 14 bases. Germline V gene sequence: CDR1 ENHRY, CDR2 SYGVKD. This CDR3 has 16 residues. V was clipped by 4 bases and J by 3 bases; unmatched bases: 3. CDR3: CAISGLAGGKTDTQYF. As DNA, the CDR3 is TGTGCCATCAGTGGACTAGCGGGAGGGAAGACAGATACGCAGTATTTT.

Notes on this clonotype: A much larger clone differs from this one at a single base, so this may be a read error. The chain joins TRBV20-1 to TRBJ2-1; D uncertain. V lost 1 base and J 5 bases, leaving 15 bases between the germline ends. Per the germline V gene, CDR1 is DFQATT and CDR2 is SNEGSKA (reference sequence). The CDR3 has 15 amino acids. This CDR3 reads CSARAPAWLNNEQFF. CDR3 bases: TGCAGTGCTAGAGCTCCAGCGTGGCTTAACAATGAGCAGTTCTTC.

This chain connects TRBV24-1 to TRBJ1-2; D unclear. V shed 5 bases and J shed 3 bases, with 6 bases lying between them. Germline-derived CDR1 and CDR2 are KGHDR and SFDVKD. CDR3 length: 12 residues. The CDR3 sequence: CATSASDYGYTF. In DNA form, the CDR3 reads TGTGCCACCAGTGCGTCCGACTATGGCTACACCTTC.

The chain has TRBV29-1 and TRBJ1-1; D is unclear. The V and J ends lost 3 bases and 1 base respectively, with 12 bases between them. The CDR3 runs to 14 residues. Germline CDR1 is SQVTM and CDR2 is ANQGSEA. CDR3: CSVERTLSNTEAFF. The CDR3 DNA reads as TGCAGCGTTGAGCGCACACTCTCGAACACTGAAGCTTTCTTT.

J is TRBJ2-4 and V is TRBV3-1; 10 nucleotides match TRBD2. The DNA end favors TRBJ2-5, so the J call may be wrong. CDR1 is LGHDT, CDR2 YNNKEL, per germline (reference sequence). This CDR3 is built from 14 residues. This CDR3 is CASSQIAGGETQYF. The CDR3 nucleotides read TGTGCCAGCAGCCAAATAGCGGGAGGAGAGACCCAGTACTTC.

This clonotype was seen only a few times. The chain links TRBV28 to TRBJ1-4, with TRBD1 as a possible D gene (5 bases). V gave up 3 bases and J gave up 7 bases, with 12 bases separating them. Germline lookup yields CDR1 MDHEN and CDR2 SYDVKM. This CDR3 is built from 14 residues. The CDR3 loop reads CASSLAGRIEKLFF. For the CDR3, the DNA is TGTGCCAGCAGTTTGGCAGGGCGGATTGAAAAACTGTTTTTT.

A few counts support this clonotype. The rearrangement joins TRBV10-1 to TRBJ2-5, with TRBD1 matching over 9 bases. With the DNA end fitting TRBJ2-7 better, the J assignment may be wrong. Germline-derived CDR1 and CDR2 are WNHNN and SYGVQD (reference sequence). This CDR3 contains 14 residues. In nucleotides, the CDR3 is TGCGCCAGCAGTGTCGGGACAGGGTATAACGAGCAGTACTTC. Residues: CASSVGTGYNEQYF.

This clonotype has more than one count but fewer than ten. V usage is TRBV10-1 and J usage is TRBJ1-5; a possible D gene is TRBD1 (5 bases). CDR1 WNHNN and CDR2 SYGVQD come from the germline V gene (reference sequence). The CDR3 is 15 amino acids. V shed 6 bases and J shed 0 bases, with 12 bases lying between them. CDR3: CASRAGPYSNQPQHF. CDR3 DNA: TGCGCCAGCAGAGCAGGGCCTTATAGCAATCAGCCCCAGCATTTT.

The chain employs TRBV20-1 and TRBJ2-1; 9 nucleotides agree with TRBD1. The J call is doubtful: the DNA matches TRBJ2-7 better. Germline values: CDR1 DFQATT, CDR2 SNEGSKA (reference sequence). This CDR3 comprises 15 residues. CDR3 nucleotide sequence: TGCAGTGCTGCGACCGGGACAGGGACCTACAATGAGCAGTACTTC. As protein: CSAATGTGTYNEQYF.

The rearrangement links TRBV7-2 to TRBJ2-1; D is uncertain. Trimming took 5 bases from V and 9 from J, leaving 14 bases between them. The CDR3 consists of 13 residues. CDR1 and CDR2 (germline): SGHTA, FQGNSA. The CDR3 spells CASSPDGASEQFF. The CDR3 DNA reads TGTGCCAGCAGCCCGGACGGCGCCTCTGAGCAGTTCTTC.

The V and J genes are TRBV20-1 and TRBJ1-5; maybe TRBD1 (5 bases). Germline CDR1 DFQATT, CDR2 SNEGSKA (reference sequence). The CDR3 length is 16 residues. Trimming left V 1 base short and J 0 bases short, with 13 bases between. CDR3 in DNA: TGCAGTGCTAGAGCATCGGGGCAGGTTAGCAATCAGCCCCAGCATTTT. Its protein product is CSARASGQVSNQPQHF.

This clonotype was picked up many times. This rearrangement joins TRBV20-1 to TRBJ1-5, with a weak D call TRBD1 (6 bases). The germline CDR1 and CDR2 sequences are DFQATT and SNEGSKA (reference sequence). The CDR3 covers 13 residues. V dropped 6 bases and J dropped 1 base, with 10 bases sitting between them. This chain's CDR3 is CSAHGQSNQPQHF. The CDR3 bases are TGCAGTGCACACGGACAGAGCAATCAGCCCCAGCATTTT.

For the CDR3, the DNA is TGTGCCACCAGCCGTGACAGGGGGCATCAGCCCCAGCATTTT. Translation: CATSRDRGHQPQHF. The rearrangement joins TRBV15 to TRBJ1-5, with 10 nucleotides matching TRBD1. The CDR3 covers 14 residues. Germline CDR1 is LNHNV and CDR2 is YYDKDF (reference sequence). The junction had 3 bases not matched to a gene; V was cut back by 5 bases and J by 5 bases.

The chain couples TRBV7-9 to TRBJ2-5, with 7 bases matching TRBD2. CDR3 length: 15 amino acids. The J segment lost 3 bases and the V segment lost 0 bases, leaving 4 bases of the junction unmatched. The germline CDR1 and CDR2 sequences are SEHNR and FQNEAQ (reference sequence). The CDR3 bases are TGTGCCAGCAGCTTAGCACTAGCGCGCGAAGAGACCCAGTACTTC. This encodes CASSLALAREETQYF.

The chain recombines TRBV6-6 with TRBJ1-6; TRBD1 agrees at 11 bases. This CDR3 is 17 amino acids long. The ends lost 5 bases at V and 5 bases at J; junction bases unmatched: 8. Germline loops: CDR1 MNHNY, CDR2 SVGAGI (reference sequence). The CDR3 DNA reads TGTGCCAGCAGTACAAGGACAGGGGGCTACCATAATTCACCCCTCCACTTT. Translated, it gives CASSTRTGGYHNSPLHF.

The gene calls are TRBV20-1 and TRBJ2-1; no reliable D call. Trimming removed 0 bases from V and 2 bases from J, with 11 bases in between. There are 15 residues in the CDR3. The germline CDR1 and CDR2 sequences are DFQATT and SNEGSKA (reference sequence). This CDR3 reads CSARDPRSPYNEQFF. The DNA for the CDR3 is TGCAGTGCTAGAGACCCCCGGTCCCCCTACAATGAGCAGTTCTTC.